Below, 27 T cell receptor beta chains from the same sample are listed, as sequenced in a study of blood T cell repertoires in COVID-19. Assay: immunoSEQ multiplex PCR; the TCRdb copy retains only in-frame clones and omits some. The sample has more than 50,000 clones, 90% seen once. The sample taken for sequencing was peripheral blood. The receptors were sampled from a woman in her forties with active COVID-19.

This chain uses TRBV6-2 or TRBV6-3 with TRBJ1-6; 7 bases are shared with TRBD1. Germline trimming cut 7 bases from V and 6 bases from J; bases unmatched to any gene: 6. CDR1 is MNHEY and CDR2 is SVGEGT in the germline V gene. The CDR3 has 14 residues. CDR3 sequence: CASNPGTANSPLHF. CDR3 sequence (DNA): TGTGCCAGCAACCCCGGGACAGCTAATTCACCCCTCCACTTT.

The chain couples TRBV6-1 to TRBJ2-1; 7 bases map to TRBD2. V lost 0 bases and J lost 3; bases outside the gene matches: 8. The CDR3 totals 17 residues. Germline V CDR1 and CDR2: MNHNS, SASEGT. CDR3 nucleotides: TGTGCCAGCAGTGAAGCGCAGGGAGGGGCACTCTACAATGAGCAGTTCTTC. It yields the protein CASSEAQGGALYNEQFF.

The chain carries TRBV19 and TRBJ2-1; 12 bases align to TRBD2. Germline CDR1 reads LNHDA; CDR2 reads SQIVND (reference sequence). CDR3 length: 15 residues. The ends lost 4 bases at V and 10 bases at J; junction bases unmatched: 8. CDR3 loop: CASSTGRTSGKEQFF. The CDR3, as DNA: TGTGCCAGTAGTACGGGGAGGACTAGCGGGAAGGAGCAGTTCTTC.

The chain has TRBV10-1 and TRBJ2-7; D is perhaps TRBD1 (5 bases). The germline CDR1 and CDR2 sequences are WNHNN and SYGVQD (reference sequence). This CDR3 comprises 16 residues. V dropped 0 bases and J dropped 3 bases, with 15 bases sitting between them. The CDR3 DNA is TGCGCCAGCAGTGAGTCGATCGGCAGGGCCATCTACGAGCAGTACTTC. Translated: CASSESIGRAIYEQYF.

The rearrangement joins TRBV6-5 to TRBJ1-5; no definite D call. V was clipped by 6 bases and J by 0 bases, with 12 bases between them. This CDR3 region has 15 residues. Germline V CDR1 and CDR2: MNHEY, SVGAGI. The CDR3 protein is CASRRDSFSNQPQHF. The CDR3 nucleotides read TGTGCCAGCAGACGAGACTCGTTTAGCAATCAGCCCCAGCATTTT.

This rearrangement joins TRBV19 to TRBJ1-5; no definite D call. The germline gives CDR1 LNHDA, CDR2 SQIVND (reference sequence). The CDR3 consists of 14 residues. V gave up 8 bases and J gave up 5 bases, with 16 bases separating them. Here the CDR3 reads CASHRLGGYQPQHF. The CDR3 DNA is TGTGCCAGTCACCGTCTGGGAGGCTATCAGCCCCAGCATTTT.

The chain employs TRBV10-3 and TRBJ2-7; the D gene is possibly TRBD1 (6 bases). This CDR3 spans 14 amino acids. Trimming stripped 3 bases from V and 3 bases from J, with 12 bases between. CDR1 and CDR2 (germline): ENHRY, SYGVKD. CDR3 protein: CAISEGVRGYEQYF. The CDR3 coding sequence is TGTGCCATCAGTGAAGGAGTCAGGGGCTACGAGCAGTACTTC.

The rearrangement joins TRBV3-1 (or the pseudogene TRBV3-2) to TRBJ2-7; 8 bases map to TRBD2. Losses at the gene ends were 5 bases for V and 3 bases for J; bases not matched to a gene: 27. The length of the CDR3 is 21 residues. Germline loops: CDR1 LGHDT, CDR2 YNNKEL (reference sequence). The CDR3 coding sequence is TGTGCCAGCAGCGCAGCAGCCAAGCGGGGGACGGTTCCCCCATACTTCTACGAGCAGTACTTC. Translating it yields CASSAAAKRGTVPPYFYEQYF.

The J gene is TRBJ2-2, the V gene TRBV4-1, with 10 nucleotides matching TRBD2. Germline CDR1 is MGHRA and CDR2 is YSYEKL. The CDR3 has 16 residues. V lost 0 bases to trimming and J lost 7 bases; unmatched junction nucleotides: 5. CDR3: CASSQDSGGIFGELFF. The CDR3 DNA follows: TGCGCCAGCAGCCAAGATAGCGGGGGGATTTTCGGGGAGCTGTTTTTT.

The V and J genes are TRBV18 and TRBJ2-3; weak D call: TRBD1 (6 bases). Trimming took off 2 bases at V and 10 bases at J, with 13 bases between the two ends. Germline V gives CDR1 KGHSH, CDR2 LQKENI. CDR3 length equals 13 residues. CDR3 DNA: TGTGCCAGCTCACCAGACAGGAACGCGCCGCAGTATTTT. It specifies CASSPDRNAPQYF. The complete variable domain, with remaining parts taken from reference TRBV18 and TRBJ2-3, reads NAGVMQNPRHLVRRRGQEARLRCSPMKGHSHVYWYRQLPEEGLKFMVYLQKENIIDESGMPKERFSAEFPKEGPSILRIQQVVRGDSAAYFCASSPDRNAPQYFGPGTRLTVL.

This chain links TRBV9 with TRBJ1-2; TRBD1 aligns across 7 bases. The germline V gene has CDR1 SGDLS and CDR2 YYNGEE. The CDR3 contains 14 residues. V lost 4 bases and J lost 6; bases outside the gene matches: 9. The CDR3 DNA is TGTGCCAGCAGCCCCCGGACTACAGGGGATGGCTACACCTTC. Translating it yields CASSPRTTGDGYTF.

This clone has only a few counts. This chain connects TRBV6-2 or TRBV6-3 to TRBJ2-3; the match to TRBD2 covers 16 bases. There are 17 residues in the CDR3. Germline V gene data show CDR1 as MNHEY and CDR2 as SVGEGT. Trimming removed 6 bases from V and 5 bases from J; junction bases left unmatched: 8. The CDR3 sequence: CASSRGTSGGEGDTQYF. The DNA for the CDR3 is TGTGCCAGCAGCCGAGGGACTAGCGGGGGGGAAGGAGATACGCAGTATTTT.

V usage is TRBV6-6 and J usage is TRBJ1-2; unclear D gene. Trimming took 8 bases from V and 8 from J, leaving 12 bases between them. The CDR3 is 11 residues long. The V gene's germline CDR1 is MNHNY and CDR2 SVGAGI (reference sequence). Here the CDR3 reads CASGLGEGYTF. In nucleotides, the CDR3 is TGTGCCAGCGGTCTTGGGGAGGGCTACACCTTC.

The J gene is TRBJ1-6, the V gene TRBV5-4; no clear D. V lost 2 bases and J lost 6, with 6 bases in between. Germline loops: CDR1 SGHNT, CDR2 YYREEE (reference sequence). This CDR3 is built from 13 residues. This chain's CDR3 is CASSLVSNSPLHF. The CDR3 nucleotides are TGTGCCAGCAGCTTAGTGAGTAATTCACCCCTCCACTTT.

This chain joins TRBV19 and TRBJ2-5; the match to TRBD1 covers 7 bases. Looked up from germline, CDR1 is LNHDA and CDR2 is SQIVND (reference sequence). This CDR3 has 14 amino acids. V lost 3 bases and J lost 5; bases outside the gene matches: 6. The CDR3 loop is CASSISQTGETQYF. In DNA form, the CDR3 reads TGTGCCAGTAGTATCTCTCAGACAGGGGAGACCCAGTACTTC.

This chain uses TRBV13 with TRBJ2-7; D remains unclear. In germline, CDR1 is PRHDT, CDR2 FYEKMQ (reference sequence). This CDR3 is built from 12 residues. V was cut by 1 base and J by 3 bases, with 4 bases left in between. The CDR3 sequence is CASSLERYEQYF. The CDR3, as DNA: TGTGCCAGCAGCTTAGAGCGCTACGAGCAGTACTTC.

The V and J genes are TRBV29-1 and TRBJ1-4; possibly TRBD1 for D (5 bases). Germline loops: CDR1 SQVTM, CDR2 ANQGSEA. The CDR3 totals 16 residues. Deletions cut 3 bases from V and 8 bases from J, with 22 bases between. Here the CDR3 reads CSVEGYSQTGGEKLFF. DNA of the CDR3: TGCAGCGTTGAGGGGTATTCCCAAACCGGGGGAGAAAAACTGTTTTTT.

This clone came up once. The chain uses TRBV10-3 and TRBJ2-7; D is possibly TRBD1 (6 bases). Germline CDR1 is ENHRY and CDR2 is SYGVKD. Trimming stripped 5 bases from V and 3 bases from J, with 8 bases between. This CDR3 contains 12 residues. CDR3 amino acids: CAISIRGYEQYF. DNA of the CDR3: TGTGCCATCAGTATCAGGGGCTACGAGCAGTACTTC.

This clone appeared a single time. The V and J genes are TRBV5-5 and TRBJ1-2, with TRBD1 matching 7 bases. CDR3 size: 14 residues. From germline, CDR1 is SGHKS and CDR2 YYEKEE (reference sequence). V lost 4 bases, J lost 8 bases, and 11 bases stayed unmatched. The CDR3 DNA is TGTGCCAGCAGCACGCAGAGACAGGGTGGGGGCTACACCTTC. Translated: CASSTQRQGGGYTF.

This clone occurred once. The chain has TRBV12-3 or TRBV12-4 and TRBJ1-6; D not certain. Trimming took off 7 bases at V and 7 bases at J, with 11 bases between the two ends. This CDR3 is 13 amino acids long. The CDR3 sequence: CASNTDGNSPLHF. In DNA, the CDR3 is TGTGCCAGCAATACCGACGGGAATTCACCCCTCCACTTT.

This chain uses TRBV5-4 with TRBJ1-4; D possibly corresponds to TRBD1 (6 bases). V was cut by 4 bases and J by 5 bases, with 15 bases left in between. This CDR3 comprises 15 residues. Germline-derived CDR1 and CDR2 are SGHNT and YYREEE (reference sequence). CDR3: CASSPTSGENEKLFF. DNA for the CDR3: TGTGCCAGCAGCCCAACGTCAGGGGAAAATGAAAAACTGTTTTTT.

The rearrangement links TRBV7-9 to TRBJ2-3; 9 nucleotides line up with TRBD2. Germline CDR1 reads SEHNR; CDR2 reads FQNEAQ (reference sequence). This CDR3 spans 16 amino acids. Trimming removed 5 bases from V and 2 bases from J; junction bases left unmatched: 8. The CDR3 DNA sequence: TGTGCCAGCAGCCTAGGGACTAGCCCTATCACAGATACGCAGTATTTT. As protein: CASSLGTSPITDTQYF.

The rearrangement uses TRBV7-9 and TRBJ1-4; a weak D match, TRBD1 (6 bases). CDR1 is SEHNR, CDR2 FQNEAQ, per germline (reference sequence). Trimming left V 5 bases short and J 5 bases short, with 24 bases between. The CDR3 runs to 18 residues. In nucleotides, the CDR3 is TGTGCCAGCAGCCCCCCGACAGGCTTGACCTATCTGAATGAAAAACTGTTTTTT. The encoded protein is CASSPPTGLTYLNEKLFF. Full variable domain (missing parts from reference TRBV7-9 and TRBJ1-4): DTGVSQNPRHKITKRGQNVTFRCDPISEHNRLYWYRQTLGQGPEFLTYFQNEAQLEKSRLLSDRFSAERPKGSFSTLEIQRTEQGDSAMYLCASSPPTGLTYLNEKLFFGSGTQLSVL.

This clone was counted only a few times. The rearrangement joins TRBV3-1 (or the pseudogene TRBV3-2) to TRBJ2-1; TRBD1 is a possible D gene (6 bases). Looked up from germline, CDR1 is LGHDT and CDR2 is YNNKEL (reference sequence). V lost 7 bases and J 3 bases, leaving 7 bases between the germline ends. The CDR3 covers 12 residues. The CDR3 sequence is CASTQGYNEQFF. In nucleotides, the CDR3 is TGTGCCAGCACACAGGGCTACAATGAGCAGTTCTTC.

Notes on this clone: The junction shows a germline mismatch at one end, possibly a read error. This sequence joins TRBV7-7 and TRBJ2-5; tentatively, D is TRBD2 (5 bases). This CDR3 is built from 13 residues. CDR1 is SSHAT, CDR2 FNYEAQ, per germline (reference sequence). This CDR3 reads CASSRHGGKTQYF. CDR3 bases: TGTGCTAGCAGTCGACACGGAGGAAAGACCCAGTACTTC.

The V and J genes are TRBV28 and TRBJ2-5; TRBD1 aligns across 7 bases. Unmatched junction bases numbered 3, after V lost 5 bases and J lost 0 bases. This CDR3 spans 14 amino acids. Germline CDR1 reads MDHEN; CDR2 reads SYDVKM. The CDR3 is CASSPGQYQETQYF. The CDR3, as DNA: TGTGCCAGCAGTCCGGGACAGTACCAAGAGACCCAGTACTTC. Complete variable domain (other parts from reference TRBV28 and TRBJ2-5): DVKVTQSSRYLVKRTGEKVFLECVQDMDHENMFWYRQDPGLGLRLIYFSYDVKMKEKGDIPEGYSVSREKKERFSLILESASTNQTSMYLCASSPGQYQETQYFGPGTRLLVL.

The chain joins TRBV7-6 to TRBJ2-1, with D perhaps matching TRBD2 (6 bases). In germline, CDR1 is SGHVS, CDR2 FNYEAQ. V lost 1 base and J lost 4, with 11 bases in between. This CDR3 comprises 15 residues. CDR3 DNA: TGTGCCAGCAGCTTAGAAGAGGGACTTTACAATGAGCAGTTCTTC. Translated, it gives CASSLEEGLYNEQFF.